These 11 T cell receptor beta chains share one sample of origin, sequenced in a study of beta chain features in type 1 diabetes. Study-wide results and limits: Significant though moderate, a shortening of TCRB CDR3s appeared in all four CD4+ subsets of Type 1 diabetes patients.

No antigen is known for these receptors. Every bit of the isolated RNA underwent reverse transcription, so sequencing read expressed TCRB transcripts. The method was immunoSEQ multiplex PCR; TCRdb's version includes in-frame clones alone and lacks a portion of them. There are 120,000 or so clones in the sample; roughly 17% occur only once, and 2.6% lies in the top ten. The sample taken for sequencing was central memory CD4+ T cells from blood. These receptors were taken from a man between 18 and 35 years old with type 1 diabetes.

This clone was detected many times. The chain recombines TRBV28 with TRBJ2-1; 8 nucleotides agree with TRBD1. The CDR3 totals 12 residues. The germline V gene has CDR1 MDHEN and CDR2 SYDVKM. J was trimmed by 6 bases and V by 6 bases; bases with no gene match: 1. The DNA of the CDR3 is TGTGCCAGCAGCACAGGGGGCAATGAGCAGTTCTTC. It codes for CASSTGGNEQFF.

This clone was found many times. The chain is built from TRBV29-1 and TRBJ2-3; D call uncertain. Trimming took 5 bases from V and 0 from J, leaving 18 bases between them. Germline CDR1 and CDR2: SQVTM and ANQGSEA. This CDR3 region has 16 residues. The CDR3, as DNA: TGCAGCGTTCGGTCAAGCAGCGATGCTAGCACAGATACGCAGTATTTT. The encoded protein is CSVRSSSDASTDTQYF.

This clone has just a few counts. The rearrangement links TRBV11-2 to TRBJ2-5; 13 bases line up with TRBD2. The CDR3 contains 18 residues. Looked up from germline, CDR1 is SGHAT and CDR2 is FQNNGV. J was trimmed by 4 bases and V by 0 bases; bases with no gene match: 8. The CDR3 here is CASSLDRGLAGVGETQYF. CDR3 nucleotides: TGTGCCAGCAGCTTAGATCGAGGACTAGCGGGAGTTGGAGAGACCCAGTACTTC.

This clone has more than one count but fewer than ten. The CDR3 sequence: CASRTTGRNTEAFF. The CDR3 DNA follows: TGTGCCAGCAGAACGACAGGGAGGAACACTGAAGCTTTCTTT. The genes are TRBV6-6 and TRBJ1-1, with 7 bases that match TRBD1. This CDR3 region has 14 residues. Trimming cost V 6 bases and J 1 base; bases outside gene matches: 5. In germline, CDR1 is MNHNY, CDR2 SVGAGI (reference sequence).

In this sample, this clone turned up a few times. This sequence joins TRBV5-4 and TRBJ2-1; TRBD2 matches 10 bases. CDR1 is SGHNT and CDR2 is YYREEE in the germline V gene (reference sequence). This CDR3 is 19 amino acids long. Losses at the gene ends were 0 bases for V and 5 bases for J; bases not matched to a gene: 14. CDR3 sequence (DNA): TGTGCCAGCAGCTTGGAGGGGACTAGCGTTGGAGGACTGGACAATGAGCAGTTCTTC. As protein: CASSLEGTSVGGLDNEQFF.

This clone was counted many times. The chain is built from TRBV28 and TRBJ2-5; 8 nucleotides align to TRBD1. J was trimmed by 4 bases and V by 8 bases; bases with no gene match: 12. This CDR3 region has 15 residues. Germline CDR1 is MDHEN and CDR2 is SYDVKM. The CDR3 nucleotides are TGTGCCAGCCGGCCAGGGGGCAGGTTCGGAGAGACCCAGTACTTC. Its protein is CASRPGGRFGETQYF.

The chain links TRBV5-4 to TRBJ2-2, with D perhaps matching TRBD1 (6 bases). The CDR3 is 15 residues long. The V end lost 6 bases, the J end lost 1 base, and 13 bases lay between the germline ends. Germline CDR1 reads SGHNT; CDR2 reads YYREEE (reference sequence). In DNA, the CDR3 is TGTGCCAGCACCCGAAGGGGGTTGAACACCGGGGAGCTGTTTTTT. It is translated as CASTRRGLNTGELFF.

In this sample, this clone turned up a few times. The CDR3 protein is CASSQEPGGSTDTQYF. Written as DNA, the CDR3 is TGTGCCAGCAGCCAAGAACCGGGAGGTAGCACAGATACGCAGTATTTT. V is TRBV7-2 and J is TRBJ2-3; 7 bases agree with TRBD2. The germline V gene has CDR1 SGHTA and CDR2 FQGNSA. There are 16 residues in the CDR3. V shed 5 bases, J shed 0 bases, and the junction held 8 bases outside the gene matches.

The J gene is TRBJ2-3, the V gene TRBV4-3; TRBD2 matches 7 bases. This CDR3 region has 18 residues. Losses at the gene ends were 2 bases for V and 2 bases for J; bases not matched to a gene: 13. Germline CDR1 is LGHNA and CDR2 is YSLEER. CDR3 residues: CASSQRSVREAYTDTQYF. CDR3 nucleotides: TGCGCCAGCAGCCAACGCTCGGTTCGGGAGGCATACACAGATACGCAGTATTTT.

This clone was seen ten or more times. The rearrangement links TRBV9 to TRBJ2-5, with TRBD2 identical over 7 bases. Trimming took 0 bases from V and 3 from J; bases not matched to a gene: 5. This CDR3 comprises 15 residues. The V gene's germline CDR1 is SGDLS and CDR2 YYNGEE. The CDR3 spells CASSVDRGDEETQYF. CDR3 in DNA: TGTGCCAGCAGCGTAGACCGGGGGGATGAAGAGACCCAGTACTTC.

In this sample, this clone turned up a few times. The chain employs TRBV30 and TRBJ2-5, with D possibly TRBD1 on 5 matching bases. The CDR3 has 15 residues. V gave up 4 bases and J gave up 4 bases, with 19 bases separating them. Per germline, CDR1 GTSNPN and CDR2 SVGIG (reference sequence). The CDR3 region is CAWTRQTLGAETQYF. The CDR3 DNA reads as TGTGCCTGGACCCGTCAAACTCTAGGGGCAGAGACCCAGTACTTC.